Listed below are T cell receptor beta chains from one sample, sequenced in a study of blood T cells in healthy people across ages. TCRdb recomputed calls from the 5' RACE reads with MiXCR, one row per CDR3 protein. The table lists hundreds of thousands of distinct CDR3 sequences, around 26% of them singletons. What was sequenced was blood. The receptors shown here come from an elderly woman in good health. CDR3s leave out the opening cysteine and the closing phenylalanine or tryptophan. The order of the fields is V gene, J gene, CDR3 protein.

>TRBV10-3|TRBJ1-2
AISESTGTGDGYT
>TRBV19|TRBJ2-1
ASSKQSGDEQF
>TRBV27|TRBJ1-1
ASSLKGQGITEAF
>TRBV12-3/TRBV12-4|.
ARSSSQTVFEQY
>TRBV7-9|TRBJ1-1
ASSLDGTANTEAF
>TRBV24-1|TRBJ1-1
ATSENRNTEAF
>TRBV7-2|TRBJ2-2
ASSLVGAKELF
>TRBV6-2/TRBV6-3|TRBJ1-1
ASNNRGEAF
>TRBV20-1|TRBJ2-1
SAPPGQAVGNERF
>TRBV7-2|TRBJ2-5
ASSLGRPWTPETQY
>TRBV20-1|TRBJ2-3
SATEKGRGSLDMQY
>TRBV20-1|.
SPYTGDETQY
>TRBV7-9|TRBJ2-5
ASSLSGTEGTQY
>TRBV29-1|TRBJ2-7
SVSGTGVEQY
>TRBV3-1|TRBJ2-5
ASSHPILGAETQY
>TRBV5-1|TRBJ2-1
VSSQRTSGYNGQF
>TRBV18|TRBJ2-4
ASSPLQGAKNIQY
>TRBV5-6|TRBJ2-3
ASSSTSYADTQY
>TRBV12-3/TRBV12-4|TRBJ2-2
ASSFRGNPNTGELF
>TRBV20-1|TRBJ2-1
SARDVGGVTYNEQF
>TRBV20-1|TRBJ1-2
SASKGGQGWNYGYT
>TRBV20-1|TRBJ2-3
SAVKGTSGTDTQY
>TRBV5-6|TRBJ1-2
ASSSPRGTGGFGYT
>TRBV12-3/TRBV12-4|TRBJ1-1
ASSLALIYGNTEAF
>TRBV13|TRBJ2-4
ASSLVRAVAKNIQY
>TRBV6-1|TRBJ1-2
ASYRGLSGYT
>TRBV6-2/TRBV6-3|TRBJ1-1
ASRTGVGEAF
>TRBV11-2|TRBJ1-2
ASSLLGGGYGYT
>TRBV20-1|TRBJ1-6
SARDGSWRRGNSPLH
>TRBV24-1|TRBJ1-1
AISDFPSNTEAF
>TRBV7-8|TRBJ2-1
ASSFWEGDNEQF
>TRBV12-3/TRBV12-4|TRBJ2-3
ASSLGLVPASTDAQY
>TRBV6-6|TRBJ2-3
ASSRSRPGEDTQY
>TRBV15|TRBJ1-2
ATSRDGTGLWGYT
>TRBV27|TRBJ1-5
ASSLKGVESNQPQH
>TRBV15|TRBJ2-5
ATSRVDASGGRRETQY
>TRBV12-3/TRBV12-4|TRBJ2-2
ASSSSGGRNTGELF
>TRBV2|TRBJ2-3
ASNVLRTSSTDTQY
>TRBV7-6|TRBJ2-3
ASSFGTSGDTDTQY
>TRBV21-1|TRBJ2-7
ASSKVTRWVEQY
>TRBV7-2|TRBJ2-1
ASSGGGFYNEQF
>TRBV7-2|TRBJ2-5
ASSLGQLETQY
>TRBV7-6|TRBJ1-4
ASSLGLFNEKLF
>TRBV12-3/TRBV12-4|TRBJ2-1
ASEKGDRRETQF
>TRBV10-1|TRBJ2-4
ASSRDVTNIQY
>TRBV6-6|TRBJ1-6
ATETWGSPLH